These 9 T cell receptor beta chains were all obtained from the same sample, sequenced in a study of long-term antiretroviral therapy in people with HIV. At the survey level, the v3.0 immunoSEQ assay was run. Assay: immunoSEQ multiplex PCR; the TCRdb copy retains only in-frame clones and omits some. The data show about 50,000 clones, roughly four fifths seen once. The specimen was unsorted PBMCs, collected 0.8 years after starting antiretroviral therapy. These TCRs come from a woman under 30 with HIV.

V and J are TRBV7-5 and TRBJ2-2; the table's TRBD2 call for D was not verified on the DNA. TRBV7-5 is an annotated pseudogene. This CDR3 is built from 12 residues. The CDR3 region has the DNA TGTGCCAGCAGCTTCTACACCGGGGAGCTGTTTTTT. It is translated as CASSFYTGELFF.

This rearrangement joins TRBV7-9 to TRBJ2-3, with D perhaps matching TRBD1 or TRBD2 (5 bases each). V was clipped by 3 bases and J by 7 bases, with 26 bases between them. This CDR3 comprises 18 residues. CDR1 and CDR2 (germline): SEHNR, FQNEAQ (reference sequence). The CDR3 spells CASSFGNTGRDPDNTQYF. The DNA of the CDR3 is TGTGCCAGCAGCTTCGGGAATACGGGCCGGGACCCCGATAATACGCAGTATTTT. Full variable domain (remainder filled in from reference TRBV7-9 and TRBJ2-3): DTGVSQNPRHKITKRGQNVTFRCDPISEHNRLYWYRQTLGQGPEFLTYFQNEAQLEKSRLLSDRFSAERPKGSFSTLEIQRTEQGDSAMYLCASSFGNTGRDPDNTQYFGPGTRLTVL.

This rearrangement joins TRBV27 to TRBJ1-2; D may be TRBD1 (5 bases). The CDR3 length is 14 residues. V dropped 6 bases and J dropped 2 bases, with 13 bases sitting between them. Germline CDR1 and CDR2: MNHEY and SMNVEV (reference sequence). The CDR3 loop is CASSAGTKNYGYTF. CDR3 DNA: TGTGCCAGCAGCGCCGGGACGAAAAACTATGGCTACACCTTC.

The chain links TRBV5-1 to TRBJ2-5; D unresolved. Trimming shortened V by 4 bases and J by 5 bases, and 9 bases separated the two germline ends. The CDR3 spans 12 residues. Germline V gene sequence: CDR1 SGHRS, CDR2 YFSETQ. Written as DNA, the CDR3 is TGCGCCAGCAGCCCATTCGGGGAGACCCAGTACTTC. Translated, it gives CASSPFGETQYF.

The V gene is TRBV5-1, the J gene TRBJ2-7, with 12 bases matching TRBD2. Germline CDR1 and CDR2: SGHRS and YFSETQ. Trimming at V came to 4 bases and at J to 2 bases, leaving 10 bases not matched to a gene. CDR3 length: 17 amino acids. The CDR3 region has the DNA TGCGCCAGCAGCCGAGGGACTAGCGGGCAACCCACCTACGAGCAGTACTTC. Its translation is CASSRGTSGQPTYEQYF.

Concerning this clone itself: Distinct nucleotide sequences in the sample also encode this CDR3. The chain carries TRBV27 and TRBJ2-1; TRBD2 might be the D (5 bases). CDR1 is MNHEY and CDR2 is SMNVEV in the germline V gene (reference sequence). V lost 2 bases to trimming and J lost 2 bases, with 10 bases between them. This CDR3 region has 15 residues. The CDR3 bases are TGTGCCAGCAGTTTAAGTGGGAGTCCCTACAATGAGCAGTTCTTC. Protein product: CASSLSGSPYNEQFF.

This clone was counted only a few times. The gene calls are TRBV7-3 and TRBJ1-1; perhaps TRBD1 as D (5 bases). Deletions cut 7 bases from V and 0 bases from J, with 12 bases between. The CDR3 has 14 amino acids. Germline V lookup: CDR1 SGHTA, CDR2 FQGTGA. CDR3: CASTLDRVNTEAFF. DNA for the CDR3: TGTGCCAGCACCCTAGACAGAGTGAACACTGAAGCTTTCTTT.

The chain is built from TRBV27 and TRBJ2-1; either TRBD1 or TRBD2 may supply D (5 bases each). Trimming took 3 bases from V and 9 from J, leaving 12 bases between them. The CDR3 spans 13 residues. Germline V CDR1 and CDR2: MNHEY, SMNVEV (reference sequence). The CDR3 nucleotides are TGTGCCAGCAGTTTTGGGGGAAGGGGTGAGCAGTTCTTC. As protein: CASSFGGRGEQFF.

The chain carries TRBV28 and TRBJ1-1; D perhaps matches TRBD1 (5 bases). V shed 7 bases and J shed 9 bases, with 15 bases lying between them. This CDR3 region has 12 residues. The germline V gene encodes CDR1 MDHEN and CDR2 SYDVKM. CDR3 DNA: TGTGCCAGCACAAGTCTCGGGGGTAAAGCTTTCTTT. This translates into CASTSLGGKAFF. The whole variable domain, remainder taken from reference TRBV28 and TRBJ1-1, is DVKVTQSSRYLVKRTGEKVFLECVQDMDHENMFWYRQDPGLGLRLIYFSYDVKMKEKGDIPEGYSVSREKKERFSLILESASTNQTSMYLCASTSLGGKAFFGQGTRLTVV.